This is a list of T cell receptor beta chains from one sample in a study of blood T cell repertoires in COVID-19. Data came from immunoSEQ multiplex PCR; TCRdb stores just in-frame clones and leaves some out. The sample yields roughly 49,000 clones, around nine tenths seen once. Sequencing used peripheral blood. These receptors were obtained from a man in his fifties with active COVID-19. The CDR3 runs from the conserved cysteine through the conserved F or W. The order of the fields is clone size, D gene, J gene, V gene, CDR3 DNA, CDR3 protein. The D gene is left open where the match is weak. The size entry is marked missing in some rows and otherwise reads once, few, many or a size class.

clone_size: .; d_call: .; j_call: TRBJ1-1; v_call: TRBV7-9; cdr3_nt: TGTGCCAGCAGCTGGGGGGGTGAGAACACTGAAGCTTTCTTT; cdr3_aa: CASSWGGENTEAFF
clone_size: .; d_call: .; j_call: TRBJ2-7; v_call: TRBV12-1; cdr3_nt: TGTGCCAGCAGCCTCAGGGTGGAGCTCCACGAGCAGTACTTC; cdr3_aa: CASSLRVELHEQYF
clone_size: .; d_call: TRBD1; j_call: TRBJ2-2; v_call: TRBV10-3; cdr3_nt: TGTGCCACCCGGGACAGGGGAAACACCGGGGAGCTGTTTTTT; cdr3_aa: CATRDRGNTGELFF
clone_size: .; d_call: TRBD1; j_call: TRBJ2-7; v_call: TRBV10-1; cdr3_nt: TGCGCCAGCAGTGAAGGTCGGCAGGGGGAGAACGAGCAGTACTTC; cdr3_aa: CASSEGRQGENEQYF
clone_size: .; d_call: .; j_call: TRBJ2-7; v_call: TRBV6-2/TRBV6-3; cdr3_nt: TGTGCCAGCAGTTACTCCGTTTTCCTGAGCTCCTACGAGCAGTACTTC; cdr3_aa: CASSYSVFLSSYEQYF
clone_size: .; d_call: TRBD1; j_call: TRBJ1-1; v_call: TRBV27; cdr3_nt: TGTGCCAGCAGGTCGCCTGGGACAGGTCTTCGGAACACTGAAGCTTTCTTT; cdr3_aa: CASRSPGTGLRNTEAFF
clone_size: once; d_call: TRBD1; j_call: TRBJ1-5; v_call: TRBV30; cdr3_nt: TGTGCCTGGAACCTAGACAGGGGCAATCAGCCCCAGCATTTT; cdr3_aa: CAWNLDRGNQPQHF
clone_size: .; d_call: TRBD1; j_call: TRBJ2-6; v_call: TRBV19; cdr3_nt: TGTGCCAGTAGTATGGACAGGGTTGGGGCCAACGTCCTGACTTTC; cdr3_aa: CASSMDRVGANVLTF
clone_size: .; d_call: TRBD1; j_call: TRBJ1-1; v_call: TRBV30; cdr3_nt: TGTGCCGGTTGGTTTCAGGGGGTGAAGAACACTGAAGCTTTCTTT; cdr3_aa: CAGWFQGVKNTEAFF
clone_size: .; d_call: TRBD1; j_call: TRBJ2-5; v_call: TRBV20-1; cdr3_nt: TGCAGTGCTAGTATTAGTTTTGGACAGGGGTCAGAGACCCAGTACTTC; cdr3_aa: CSASISFGQGSETQYF
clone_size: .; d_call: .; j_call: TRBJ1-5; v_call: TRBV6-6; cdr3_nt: TGTGCCAGCAGCCCCCAGGGTACTGGGGCCAATCAGCCCCAGCATTTT; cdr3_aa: CASSPQGTGANQPQHF
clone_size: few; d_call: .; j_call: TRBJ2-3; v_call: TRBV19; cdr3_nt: TGTGCCAGTAGGCCGGGATCCGGCACAGATACGCAGTATTTT; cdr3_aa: CASRPGSGTDTQYF
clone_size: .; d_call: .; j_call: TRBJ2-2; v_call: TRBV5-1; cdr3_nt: TGCGCCAGCAAAGGAGGGCCGAACACCGGGGAGCTGTTTTTT; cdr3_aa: CASKGGPNTGELFF
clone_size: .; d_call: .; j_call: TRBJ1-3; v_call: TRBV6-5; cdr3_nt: TGTGCCAGCAGTATCGGGGGTTTCTCTGGAAACACCATATATTTT; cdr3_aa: CASSIGGFSGNTIYF
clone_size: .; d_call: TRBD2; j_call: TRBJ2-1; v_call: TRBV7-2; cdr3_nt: TGTGCCAGCAGCTCGGGACTAGTTATCAATGAGCAGTTCTTC; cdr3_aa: CASSSGLVINEQFF
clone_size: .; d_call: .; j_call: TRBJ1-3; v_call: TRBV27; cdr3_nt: TGTGCCAGCAGTTTAGCGGCCAGAGGCTCTGGAAACACCATATATTTT; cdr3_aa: CASSLAARGSGNTIYF
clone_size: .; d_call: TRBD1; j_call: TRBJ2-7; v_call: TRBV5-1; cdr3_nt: TGCGCCAGCAGCCTCGGCACAGGGGGCTCGGACGAGCAGTACTTC; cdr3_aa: CASSLGTGGSDEQYF
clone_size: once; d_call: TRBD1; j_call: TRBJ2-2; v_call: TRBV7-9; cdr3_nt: TGTGCCAGCAGCTCCCCCGGGACAGGGGCCGGGGAGCTGTTTTTT; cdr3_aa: CASSSPGTGAGELFF
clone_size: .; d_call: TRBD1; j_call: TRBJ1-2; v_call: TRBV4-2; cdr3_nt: TGTGCCAGCAGCCAACCGGCCGCCGGGACAGACCTCGGCTACACCTTC; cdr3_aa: CASSQPAAGTDLGYTF
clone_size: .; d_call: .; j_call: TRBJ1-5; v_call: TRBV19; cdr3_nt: TGTGCCAGTAGTATAGGGGGAGGATGGGAACAGCCCCAGCATTTT; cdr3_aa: CASSIGGGWEQPQHF
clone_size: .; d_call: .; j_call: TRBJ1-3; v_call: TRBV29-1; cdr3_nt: TGCAGCGTTGGGGGGGGTCCAAGCTCTGGAAACACCATATATTTT; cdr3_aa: CSVGGGPSSGNTIYF
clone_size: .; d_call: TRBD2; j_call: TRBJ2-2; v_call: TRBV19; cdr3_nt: TGTGCCAGTAGTCCTCGGGAGGTCGGAAGCACCGGGGAGCTGTTTTTT; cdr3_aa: CASSPREVGSTGELFF
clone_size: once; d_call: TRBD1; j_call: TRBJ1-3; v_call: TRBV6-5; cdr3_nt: TGTGCCAGCAGTACAGGGGGCTTTAGTGGAAACACCATATATTTT; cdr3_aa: CASSTGGFSGNTIYF
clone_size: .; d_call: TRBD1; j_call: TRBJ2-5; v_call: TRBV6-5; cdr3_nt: TGTGCCAGCAGTTACTCGACGGGACAGCAAGAGACCCAGTACTTC; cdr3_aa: CASSYSTGQQETQYF
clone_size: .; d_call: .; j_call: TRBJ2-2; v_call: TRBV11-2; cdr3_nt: TGTGCCAGCAAGGGGTACACCGGGGAGCTGTTTTTT; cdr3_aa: CASKGYTGELFF
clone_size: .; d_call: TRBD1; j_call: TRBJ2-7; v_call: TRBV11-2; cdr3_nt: TGTGCCAGCAGCCCAGGACAGGGGGTGCGCTACGAGCAGTACTTC; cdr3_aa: CASSPGQGVRYEQYF
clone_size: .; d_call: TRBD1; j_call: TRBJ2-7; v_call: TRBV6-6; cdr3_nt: TGTGCCAGCAGTGCAAGACAGGGGGCGCAGGTCGAGCAGTACTTC; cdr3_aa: CASSARQGAQVEQYF
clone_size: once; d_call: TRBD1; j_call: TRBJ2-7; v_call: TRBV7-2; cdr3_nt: TGTGCCAGCAGCTTGACGACAGGGGGCAACGGCGGGCAGTACTTC; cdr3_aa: CASSLTTGGNGGQYF
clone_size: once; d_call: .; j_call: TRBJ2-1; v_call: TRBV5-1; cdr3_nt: TGCGCCAGCAGGAGGGGACTGGGCAATGAGCAGTTCTTC; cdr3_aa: CASRRGLGNEQFF
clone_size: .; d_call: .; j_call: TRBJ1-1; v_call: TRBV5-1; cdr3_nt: TGCGCCAGCAGCTTAACTGACGGAGTTGAAGCTTTCTTT; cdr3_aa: CASSLTDGVEAFF
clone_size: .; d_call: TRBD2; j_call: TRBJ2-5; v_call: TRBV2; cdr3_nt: TGTGCCAGCAGATCACTCGGGACTAGCGGGAGGGAAGAGACCCAGTACTTC; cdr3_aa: CASRSLGTSGREETQYF
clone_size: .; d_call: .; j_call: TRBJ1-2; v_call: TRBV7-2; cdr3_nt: TGTGCCAGCAGCTTAGGCCAGTCTGGTGACTATGGCTACACCTTC; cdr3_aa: CASSLGQSGDYGYTF
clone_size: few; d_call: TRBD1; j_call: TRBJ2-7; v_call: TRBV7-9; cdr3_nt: TGTGCCTCACACACCGGGACAGTTTTCTACGAGCAGTACTTC; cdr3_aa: CASHTGTVFYEQYF
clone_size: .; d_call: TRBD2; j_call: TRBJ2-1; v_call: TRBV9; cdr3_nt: TGTGCCAGCAGCGTAGGAGCGGGAGCCCCCAATGAGCAGTTCTTC; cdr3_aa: CASSVGAGAPNEQFF
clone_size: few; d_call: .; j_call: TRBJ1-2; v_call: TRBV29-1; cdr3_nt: TGCAGCGTTGAAGAAAGGACTACTAACTATGGCTACACCTTC; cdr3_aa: CSVEERTTNYGYTF
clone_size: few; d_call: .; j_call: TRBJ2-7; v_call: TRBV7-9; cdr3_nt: TGTGCCAGCAGCCATAGCATTGGCTGGGACGAGCAGTACTTC; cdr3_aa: CASSHSIGWDEQYF
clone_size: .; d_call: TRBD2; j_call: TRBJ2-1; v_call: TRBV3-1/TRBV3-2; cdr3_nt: TGTGCCAGCAGCCAAGAGGGACTAGCGGGACCGAGCTCCTACAATGAGCAGTTCTTC; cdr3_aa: CASSQEGLAGPSSYNEQFF
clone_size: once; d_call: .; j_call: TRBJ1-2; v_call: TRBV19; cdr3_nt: TGTGCCAGTACGCCGGGGGGGACTAACTATGGCTACACCTTC; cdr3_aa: CASTPGGTNYGYTF
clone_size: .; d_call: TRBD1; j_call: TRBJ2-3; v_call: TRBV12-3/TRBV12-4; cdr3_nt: TGTGCCAGCAGCCGGGACAGTAAGGGTACGCAGTATTTT; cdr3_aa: CASSRDSKGTQYF
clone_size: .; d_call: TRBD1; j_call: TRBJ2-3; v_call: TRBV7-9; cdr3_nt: TGTGCCAGCAGCTTAACAGGGGGTGTAACAGATACGCAGTATTTT; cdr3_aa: CASSLTGGVTDTQYF
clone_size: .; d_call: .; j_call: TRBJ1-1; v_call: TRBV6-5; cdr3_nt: TGTGCCAGCAGTCTCAACCGGGAAACTGAAGCTTTCTTT; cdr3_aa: CASSLNRETEAFF
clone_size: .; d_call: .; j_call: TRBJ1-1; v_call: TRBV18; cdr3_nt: TGTGCCAGCTCACCACCTACATTCTTGAACACTGAAGCTTTCTTT; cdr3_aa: CASSPPTFLNTEAFF